The 25 T cell receptor beta chains below come from one sample, sequenced in a study of blood T cell repertoires in COVID-19. The method was immunoSEQ multiplex PCR; TCRdb's version includes in-frame clones alone and lacks a portion of them. This table has about 58,000 clones, roughly nine tenths appearing once. Sequencing used peripheral blood. Every receptor here comes from a woman between 65 and 79 years old with active COVID-19.

This chain connects TRBV5-1 to TRBJ2-5, with D uncertain. The V end lost 1 base, the J end lost 3 bases, and 7 bases lay between the germline ends. The germline V gene encodes CDR1 SGHRS and CDR2 YFSETQ. The CDR3 is 13 residues long. The CDR3: CASSLTVEETQYF. The DNA of the CDR3 is TGCGCCAGCAGCTTGACGGTTGAAGAGACCCAGTACTTC.

The chain carries TRBV14 and TRBJ2-2, with TRBD1 matching over 10 bases. The CDR3 extends over 18 amino acids. Germline V gene lookup returns CDR1 SGHDN and CDR2 FVKESK. With V trimmed by 0 bases and J by 6 bases, 10 bases remained unmatched. The CDR3 spells CASSQDRLGQGGPGELFF. CDR3 DNA: TGTGCCAGCAGCCAAGATCGTCTAGGACAGGGGGGCCCCGGGGAGCTGTTTTTT. The full variable domain, with the rest looked up from reference TRBV14 and TRBJ2-2, is EAGVTQFPSHSVIEKGQTVTLRCDPISGHDNLYWYRRVMGKEIKFLLHFVKESKQDESGMPNNRFLAERTGGTYSTLKVQPAELEDSGVYFCASSQDRLGQGGPGELFFGEGSRLTVL.

The chain employs TRBV11-1 and TRBJ1-4, with D hard to call. CDR1 and CDR2 (germline): SGHAT, FQDESV (reference sequence). V lost 8 bases, J lost 8 bases, and 24 bases lay in between. This CDR3 has 16 residues. Here the CDR3 DNA reads TGTGCCAGCTCACACGGTAACGAGAAAGCGGGAGAAAAACTGTTTTTT. It translates to CASSHGNEKAGEKLFF.

V and J are TRBV28 and TRBJ1-1, with a possible D match to TRBD1 (6 bases). This CDR3 contains 15 residues. Germline V lookup: CDR1 MDHEN, CDR2 SYDVKM. With 8 bases removed from V and 0 bases from J, the gap between germline ends came to 16 bases. CDR3 protein: CASRHRGAMNTEAFF. The CDR3 DNA reads as TGTGCCAGCCGTCATCGGGGGGCAATGAACACTGAAGCTTTCTTT. The complete variable domain, with remaining parts taken from reference TRBV28 and TRBJ1-1, reads DVKVTQSSRYLVKRTGEKVFLECVQDMDHENMFWYRQDPGLGLRLIYFSYDVKMKEKGDIPEGYSVSREKKERFSLILESASTNQTSMYLCASRHRGAMNTEAFFGQGTRLTVV.

The rearrangement joins TRBV5-1 to TRBJ2-5; D unresolved. There are 13 residues in the CDR3. With 5 bases removed from V and 1 base from J, the gap between germline ends came to 9 bases. CDR1 is SGHRS and CDR2 is YFSETQ in the germline V gene. CDR3 protein: CASRPSVQETQYF. The CDR3 bases are TGCGCCAGCAGGCCCTCGGTCCAAGAGACCCAGTACTTC.

The V call is TRBV7-9, the J call TRBJ1-1, with D possibly being TRBD1 (6 bases). CDR1 is SEHNR, CDR2 FQNEAQ, per germline (reference sequence). The CDR3 totals 17 residues. V was shortened by 0 bases and J by 3 bases, with 17 bases between the two germline ends. The CDR3: CASSLAGGGAGDTEAFF. CDR3 in DNA: TGTGCCAGCAGCTTAGCCGGTGGGGGGGCTGGCGACACTGAAGCTTTCTTT.

This chain joins TRBV27 and TRBJ2-7; the D is unclear. V lost 4 bases and J 3 bases, leaving 13 bases between the germline ends. The CDR3 loop spans 14 amino acids. Germline CDR1 reads MNHEY; CDR2 reads SMNVEV (reference sequence). The CDR3 reads CASSYSPEYYEQYF. The DNA of the CDR3 is TGTGCCAGCAGTTATTCGCCGGAGTACTACGAGCAGTACTTC.

This chain uses TRBV7-7 with TRBJ2-2, with 8 bases aligning to TRBD2. CDR3 size: 14 residues. Per the germline V gene, CDR1 is SSHAT and CDR2 is FNYEAQ (reference sequence). V lost 5 bases and J lost 8; bases outside the gene matches: 7. CDR3 loop: CASSPGGLGGELFF. The CDR3 nucleotides are TGTGCCAGCAGCCCGGGGGGGCTAGGAGGGGAGCTGTTTTTT.

This CDR3 is CASTPPGTSTDTQYF. For the CDR3, the DNA is TGTGCCAGCACCCCGCCCGGGACTAGCACAGATACGCAGTATTTT. V usage is TRBV2 and J usage is TRBJ2-3; perhaps TRBD2 as D (6 bases). Germline V gene sequence: CDR1 SNHLY, CDR2 FYNNEI. The V and J ends lost 7 bases and 0 bases respectively, with 14 bases between them. CDR3 length: 15 amino acids.

J is TRBJ1-2 and V is TRBV9, with 8 bases fitting TRBD1. V was pared by 3 bases and J by 4 bases, with 5 bases of the junction left unmatched. CDR3 length: 14 residues. Germline V gene lookup returns CDR1 SGDLS and CDR2 YYNGEE. As DNA, the CDR3 is TGTGCCAGCAGCGGAGAGACAGGGGTCTATGGCTACACCTTC. Translating gives CASSGETGVYGYTF.

The V and J genes are TRBV27 and TRBJ2-7; maybe TRBD1 (6 bases). V was shortened by 8 bases and J by 0 bases, with 11 bases between the two germline ends. From germline, CDR1 is MNHEY and CDR2 SMNVEV (reference sequence). This CDR3 contains 13 residues. The CDR3 reads CASQGLSSYEQYF. The CDR3 coding sequence is TGTGCCAGCCAGGGGCTAAGCTCCTACGAGCAGTACTTC.

This sequence joins TRBV5-1 and TRBJ2-7; TRBD2 agrees at 13 bases. The CDR3 contains 20 residues. V gave up 1 base and J gave up 0 bases; unmatched junction bases: 13. Looked up from germline, CDR1 is SGHRS and CDR2 is YFSETQ. CDR3 protein: CASSLPEGLAGVPSSYEQYF. DNA of the CDR3: TGCGCCAGCAGCTTGCCAGAAGGACTAGCGGGAGTACCCAGCTCCTACGAGCAGTACTTC.

The J gene is TRBJ2-7, the V gene TRBV14, with TRBD1 matching over 9 bases. There are 14 residues in the CDR3. V was pared by 8 bases and J by 7 bases, with 12 bases of the junction left unmatched. Germline lookup yields CDR1 SGHDN and CDR2 FVKESK. CDR3 sequence (DNA): TGTGCCAGCGCACGACAGGGGGAGTGGGGTGAGCAGTACTTC. Translating gives CASARQGEWGEQYF.

Here the CDR3 reads CASSSPIGTRVNEQFF. The CDR3 DNA sequence: TGTGCCAGCAGCTCCCCCATCGGGACTAGGGTGAATGAGCAGTTCTTC. The rearrangement links TRBV5-4 to TRBJ2-1, with 8 bases aligning to TRBD2. The length of the CDR3 is 16 residues. The trim removed 3 bases at V and 7 bases at J, leaving 12 bases unmatched. The germline V gene has CDR1 SGHNT and CDR2 YYREEE (reference sequence).

This clone was found once. V gene TRBV7-8 combines with J gene TRBJ1-4; 10 bases line up with TRBD1. V was pared by 5 bases and J by 4 bases, with 7 bases of the junction left unmatched. Germline V gene sequence: CDR1 SGHVS, CDR2 FQNEAQ. The CDR3 totals 16 residues. Here the CDR3 reads CASSPRTGGGNEKLFF. For the CDR3, the DNA is TGTGCCAGCAGCCCCCGGACAGGGGGTGGTAATGAAAAACTGTTTTTT.

The genes are TRBV30 and TRBJ2-1, with TRBD2 matching over 9 bases. V was clipped by 6 bases and J by 4 bases; unmatched bases: 13. Germline V lookup: CDR1 GTSNPN, CDR2 SVGIG (reference sequence). This CDR3 region has 16 residues. CDR3 in amino acids: CACYATFAGGYNEQFF. CDR3 DNA: TGTGCCTGTTACGCGACCTTCGCGGGAGGGTACAATGAGCAGTTCTTC.

CDR3 region: CASSLPPAGEFEQFF. As DNA, the CDR3 is TGTGCCAGCAGCCTCCCCCCAGCGGGAGAGTTTGAGCAGTTCTTC. J is TRBJ2-1 and V is TRBV7-3, with TRBD2 matching over 8 bases. This CDR3 spans 15 amino acids. CDR1 and CDR2 from the germline V gene are SGHTA and FQGTGA. Losses at the gene ends were 5 bases for V and 9 bases for J; bases not matched to a gene: 12.

The rearrangement joins TRBV5-1 to TRBJ1-1; possibly TRBD1 for D (6 bases). Deletions cut 4 bases from V and 5 bases from J, with 9 bases between. The germline V gene encodes CDR1 SGHRS and CDR2 YFSETQ. The CDR3 spans 12 residues. CDR3 sequence reads: CASSQQGTEAFF. CDR3 coding DNA: TGCGCCAGCAGCCAACAGGGAACTGAAGCTTTCTTT.

The gene calls are TRBV7-8 and TRBJ2-3, with a possible D match to TRBD2 (6 bases). The CDR3 covers 14 residues. Deletions cut 2 bases from V and 5 bases from J, with 11 bases between. Germline-derived CDR1 and CDR2 are SGHVS and FQNEAQ. In nucleotides, the CDR3 is TGTGCCAGCAGCTTATCTTCGGGGGTAGATACGCAGTATTTT. Protein sequence: CASSLSSGVDTQYF.

This sequence joins TRBV2 and TRBJ2-2; 7 bases are a match to TRBD2. The J segment lost 0 bases and the V segment lost 6 bases, leaving 1 base of the junction unmatched. CDR3 length: 14 residues. Germline V gene lookup returns CDR1 SNHLY and CDR2 FYNNEI. In DNA, the CDR3 is TGTGCCAGCAGGCTAGCGGCGAACACCGGGGAGCTGTTTTTT. Translated, it gives CASRLAANTGELFF.

The chain couples TRBV5-1 to TRBJ2-1; 14 bases agree with TRBD2. After removal of 1 base from V and 9 bases from J, the junction contained 3 bases not matched to a gene. Per the germline V gene, CDR1 is SGHRS and CDR2 is YFSETQ. The CDR3 is made up of 15 amino acids. The CDR3 is CASSLRLAGGGEQFF. As DNA, the CDR3 is TGCGCCAGCAGCTTGAGACTAGCGGGAGGGGGTGAGCAGTTCTTC.

CDR3 sequence reads: CASKDREYNEQFF. The CDR3 DNA sequence: TGTGCCAGCAAGGACAGGGAGTACAATGAGCAGTTCTTC. The gene calls are TRBV6-5 and TRBJ2-1; 8 bases line up with TRBD1. There are 13 residues in the CDR3. The germline CDR1 and CDR2 sequences are MNHEY and SVGAGI. With 7 bases clipped from V and 4 bases from J, the junction kept 3 bases outside the gene matches.

The genes are TRBV7-8 and TRBJ1-5, with TRBD1 matching over 9 bases. The germline V gene has CDR1 SGHVS and CDR2 FQNEAQ. Trimming cost V 5 bases and J 0 bases; bases outside gene matches: 8. This CDR3 has 17 residues. CDR3 amino acids: CASSDSYRGPSNQPQHF. DNA for the CDR3: TGTGCCAGCAGCGACTCTTACAGGGGGCCTAGCAATCAGCCCCAGCATTTT.

This sequence joins TRBV10-2 and TRBJ1-2; maybe TRBD1 (5 bases). V lost 0 bases, J lost 5 bases, and 10 bases lay in between. Germline CDR1 is WSHSY and CDR2 is SAAADI. The CDR3 consists of 14 residues. In DNA, the CDR3 is TGCGCCAGCAGTGAGTCTGCGGGGGGATATGGCTACACCTTC. Translated: CASSESAGGYGYTF.

The chain employs TRBV2 and TRBJ2-7, with a possible D match to TRBD1 (6 bases). The CDR3 is made up of 15 amino acids. Trimming took off 3 bases at V and 5 bases at J, with 17 bases between the two ends. Germline CDR1 is SNHLY and CDR2 is FYNNEI. The CDR3 DNA sequence: TGTGCCAGCAGTGACATAGGGGCAGGGGCCCACGAGCAGTACTTC. Translated: CASSDIGAGAHEQYF.